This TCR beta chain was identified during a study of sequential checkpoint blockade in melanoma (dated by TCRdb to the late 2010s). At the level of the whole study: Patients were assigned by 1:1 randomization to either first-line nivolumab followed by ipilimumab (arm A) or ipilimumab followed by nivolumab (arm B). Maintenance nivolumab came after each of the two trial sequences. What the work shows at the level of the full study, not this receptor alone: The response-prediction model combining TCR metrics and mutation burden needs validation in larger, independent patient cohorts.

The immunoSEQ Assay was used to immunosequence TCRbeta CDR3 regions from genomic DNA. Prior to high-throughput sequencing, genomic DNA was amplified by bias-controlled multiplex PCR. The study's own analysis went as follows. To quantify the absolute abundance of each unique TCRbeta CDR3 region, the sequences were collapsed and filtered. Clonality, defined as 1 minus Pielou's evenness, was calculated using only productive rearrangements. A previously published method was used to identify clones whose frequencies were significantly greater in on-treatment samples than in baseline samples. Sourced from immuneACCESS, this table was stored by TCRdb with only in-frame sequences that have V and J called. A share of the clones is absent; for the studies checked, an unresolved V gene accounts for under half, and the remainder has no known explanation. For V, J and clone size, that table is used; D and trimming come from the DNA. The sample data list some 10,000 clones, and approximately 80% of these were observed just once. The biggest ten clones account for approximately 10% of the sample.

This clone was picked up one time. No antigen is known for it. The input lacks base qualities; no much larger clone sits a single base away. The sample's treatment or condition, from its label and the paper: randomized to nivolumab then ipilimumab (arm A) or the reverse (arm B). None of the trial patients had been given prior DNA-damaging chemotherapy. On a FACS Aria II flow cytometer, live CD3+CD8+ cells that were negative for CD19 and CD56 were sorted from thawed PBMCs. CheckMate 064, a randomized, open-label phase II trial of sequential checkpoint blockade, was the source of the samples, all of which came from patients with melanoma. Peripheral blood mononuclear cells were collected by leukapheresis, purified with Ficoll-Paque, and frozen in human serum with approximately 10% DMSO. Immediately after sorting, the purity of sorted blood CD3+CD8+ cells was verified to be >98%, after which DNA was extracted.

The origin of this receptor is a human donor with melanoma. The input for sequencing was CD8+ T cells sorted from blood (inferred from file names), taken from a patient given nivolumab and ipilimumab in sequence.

The CDR3 region: CASSLGVAGRDPGHTQYF. The sequenced DNA: TGTGCCAGCAGCTTAGGGGTAGCGGGGCGGGACCCGGGGCATACGCAGTATTTT. The V gene is TRBV7-8 and the J gene is TRBJ2-3; TRBD2 agrees with 8 junctional bases. V trim: 1 base; J trim: 7 bases; unmatched bases: 16. Reading from cysteine to phenylalanine, the CDR3 counts 18 amino acids. Of all the DNA, just the CDR3 is kept, 54 bases in frame from base 1. Taken from the germline V gene, the CDR1 and CDR2 loops are SGHVS and FQNEAQ.